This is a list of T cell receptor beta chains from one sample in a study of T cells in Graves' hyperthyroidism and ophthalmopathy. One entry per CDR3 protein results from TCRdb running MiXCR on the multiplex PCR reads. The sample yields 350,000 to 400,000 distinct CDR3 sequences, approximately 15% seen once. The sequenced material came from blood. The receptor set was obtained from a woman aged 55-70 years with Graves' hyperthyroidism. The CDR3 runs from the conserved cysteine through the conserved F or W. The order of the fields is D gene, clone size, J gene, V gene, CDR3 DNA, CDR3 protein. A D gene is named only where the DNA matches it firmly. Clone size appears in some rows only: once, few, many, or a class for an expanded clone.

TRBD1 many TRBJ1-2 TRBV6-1 TGTGCCAGCAGTGAAAGAAGGGACAGGAGTTATGGCTACACCTTC CASSERRDRSYGYTF
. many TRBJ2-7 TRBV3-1 TGTGCCAGCAGCCAAGCCTGGTCACGGGGGCGGCACGAGCAGTACTTC CASSQAWSRGRHEQYF
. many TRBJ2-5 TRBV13 TGTGCCAGCAGCTTACTATGGAGGGGCCAAGAGACCCAGTACTTC CASSLLWRGQETQYF
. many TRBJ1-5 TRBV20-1 TGCAGTGCTACCCCCGGGGGGACCAATCAGCCCCAGCATTTT CSATPGGTNQPQHF
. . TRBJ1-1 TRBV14 TGTGCCAGCAGCCAACTGGGCGGAAACACTGAAGCTTTCTTT CASSQLGGNTEAFF
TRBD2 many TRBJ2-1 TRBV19 TGTGCCAGTAGTATAGTGCTAGCGGGAGGAGAAGTGAGAAGGTACAATGAGCAGTTCTTC CASSIVLAGGEVRRYNEQFF
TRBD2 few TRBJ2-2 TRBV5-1 TGCGCCAGCAGTTTAAACCAAAGAGCGACTAGCGGGAGAGGTGGCACCGGGGAGCTGTTTTTT CASSLNQRATSGRGGTGELFF
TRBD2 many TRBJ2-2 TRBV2 TGTGCCAGCAGTGATGTAGCGGGAGGGGTCACCGGGGAGCTGTTTTTT CASSDVAGGVTGELFF
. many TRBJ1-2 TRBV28 TGTGCCAGCAGTTCCCCTGGGGGCGACTATGGCTACACCTTC CASSSPGGDYGYTF
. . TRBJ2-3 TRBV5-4 TGTGCCAGCAGCTTCGTGGGTCGCCCAGATACGCAGTATTTT CASSFVGRPDTQYF
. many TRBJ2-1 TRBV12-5 TGTGCTAGTGGTTTGGTAACCGGGAGAGGTTCCTACAATGAGCAGTTCTTC CASGLVTGRGSYNEQFF
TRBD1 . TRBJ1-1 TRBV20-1 TGCAGTGCTAGCCGTTGGGGGACAGAGGCCAGGAACACTGAAGCTTTCTTT CSASRWGTEARNTEAFF
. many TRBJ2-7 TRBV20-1 TGCAGTGCCAAGATAGACACCGACTCCTACGAGCAGTACTTC CSAKIDTDSYEQYF
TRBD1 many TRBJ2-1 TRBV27 TGTGCCAGCAGCCCGGGACAGGGGGCTCCGAGCTCCTACAATGAGCAGTTCTTC CASSPGQGAPSSYNEQFF
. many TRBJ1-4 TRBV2 TGTGCCAGCAGTGATGATGCGGATGAAAAACTGTTTTTT CASSDDADEKLFF
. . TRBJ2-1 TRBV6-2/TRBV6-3 TGTGCCAGCAGTCATCGCCAGGATGAGCAGTTCTTC CASSHRQDEQFF
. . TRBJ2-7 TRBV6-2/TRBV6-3 TGTGCCAGCAGCCACCGAGTTAGCGGAACCACCTACGAGCAGTACTTC CASSHRVSGTTYEQYF
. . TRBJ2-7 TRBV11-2 TGTGCCAGCAGTCCGGCAGGGGCATACGAGCAGTACTTC CASSPAGAYEQYF
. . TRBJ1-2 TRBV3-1 TGTGCCAGCAGCCAAGATGGGGCAGAGAGTGGCTACACCTTC CASSQDGAESGYTF
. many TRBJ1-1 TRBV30 TGTGCCTGGAGTGTAGGCGACGGAATTGAAGCTTTCTTT CAWSVGDGIEAFF
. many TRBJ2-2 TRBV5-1 TGCGCCAGCAGATTCTTAGGGGGGGCCGACGTGGCCGGGGAGCTGTTTTTT CASRFLGGADVAGELFF
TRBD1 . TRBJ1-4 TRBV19 TGTGCCAGTAGCGAGGACAGGTTAAATGAAAAACTGTTTTTT CASSEDRLNEKLFF
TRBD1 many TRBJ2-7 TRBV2 TGTGCCAGCAGCGAGACAGGGGGGCCGGACGAGCAGTACTTC CASSETGGPDEQYF
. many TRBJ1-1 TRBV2 TGTGCCAGCAGTGAATTTGGGGGTACTGAAGCTTTCTTT CASSEFGGTEAFF
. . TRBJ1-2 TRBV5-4 TGTGCCAGCAGCTGGGGAGACCTGGACTATGGCTACACCTTC CASSWGDLDYGYTF
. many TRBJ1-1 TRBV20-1 TGCAGTGCTAGAGATTGGGGGCAGAAACGTGAAGCTTTCTTT CSARDWGQKREAFF
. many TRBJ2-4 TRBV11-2 TGTGCCAGCAGCCCCACCCCACTAGCCAAAAACATTCAGTACTTC CASSPTPLAKNIQYF
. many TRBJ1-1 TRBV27 TGTGCCAGCAGTTATCGGGGAACTGAAGCTTTCTTT CASSYRGTEAFF
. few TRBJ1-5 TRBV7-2 TGTGCCAGCAGCTCAAGGACAGTTACTAGCAATCAGCCCCAGCATTTT CASSSRTVTSNQPQHF
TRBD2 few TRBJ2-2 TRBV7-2 TGTGCCAGCAGCTCACGGACTAGCGGGAGCGGGGAGCTGTTTTTT CASSSRTSGSGELFF